This T cell receptor (beta chain) was identified during a study of OX40 agonist ivuxolimab in advanced cancers. As for the study in general: Partial response was recorded in three patients: one hepatocellular carcinoma and two cutaneous melanoma cases. Study-wide results and caveats: Average numbers of expanded clones were greater in CD8+ T cells than in CD4+.

Trimming removed 1 base at V and 8 bases at J, with 11 bases between. Germline loops: CDR1 MNHNS, CDR2 SASEGT. The CDR3 spans 13 residues. Regarding this clone: Its antigen is undetermined.

Some clones are missing from TCRdb's copy, which holds only in-frame ones; the method was immunoSEQ multiplex PCR. The sample lists about 49,000 clones, about 75% occurring once. The chain carries TRBV6-1 and TRBJ1-2, with D hard to call. Sequenced material: CD4+ or CD8+ T cells sorted from blood, taken in a trial of the OX40 agonist ivuxolimab. This TCR was sampled from an adult with an advanced solid tumor such as melanoma, head and neck, liver or kidney cancer. DNA of the CDR3: TGTGCCAGCAGTGAAGTAGAAGGCTCGGGCTACACCTTC. It is translated as CASSEVEGSGYTF.